The rows below give T cell receptor beta chains drawn from one sample of a study of siplizumab effects on memory and regulatory T cells. Generated by immunoSEQ multiplex PCR, the TCRdb table keeps only in-frame clones and is missing some. In the table there are around 65,000 clones, less than 80% of which are singletons. The sample was memory CD4+ T cells sorted from blood. The receptors originated from a human donor in good health. Each CDR3 is given with its conserved first and last residue. A D gene is named only where the DNA matches it firmly. Where a row states a size, it is once, few, many or the class of an expanded clone; other rows omit it.

DNA	CDR3	size	D	J	V
TGTGCCAGCAGCTTACAGGGGGTCGGCACCGGGGAGCTGTTTTTT	CASSLQGVGTGELFF	NA	TRBD1	TRBJ2-2	TRBV7-2
TGTGCCAGCGAGACAGGGGGCGCGTATGGCTACACCTTC	CASETGGAYGYTF	few	TRBD1	TRBJ1-2	TRBV5-4
TGTGCCAGCAGTCGCACTAGCGGGGGGGCCAGTAGGACCGGGGAGCTGTTTTTT	CASSRTSGGASRTGELFF	few	TRBD2	TRBJ2-2	TRBV7-9
TGTGCCAGCAGCGTAGGGCAGATTCGTACTGAAGCTTTCTTT	CASSVGQIRTEAFF	NA	NA	TRBJ1-1	TRBV9
TGTGCCAGCAGCTATAATACGGGCAGTTCGCAGGAGCAGTACTTC	CASSYNTGSSQEQYF	NA	NA	TRBJ2-7	TRBV5-4
TGTGCCAGCAGCTTGGGTGCTGTCAGCTATAATGAGCAGTTCTTC	CASSLGAVSYNEQFF	once	NA	TRBJ2-1	TRBV5-6
TGTGCCACCAGCAGAGGTGGGTTACAACAAGAGACCCAGTACTTC	CATSRGGLQQETQYF	NA	NA	TRBJ2-5	TRBV15
TGTGCCAGCAGCCCGCAGGGATCGTATGCCGGGGAGCTGTTTTTT	CASSPQGSYAGELFF	NA	NA	TRBJ2-2	TRBV9
TGTGCCAGCAGCAAATTCCGGGGGGGCAATCAGCCCCAGCATTTT	CASSKFRGGNQPQHF	NA	NA	TRBJ1-5	TRBV11-2
TGTGCCAGCAGCTCACTAGCGGGGGGGCCTCCTACGCAGTATTTT	CASSSLAGGPPTQYF	NA	TRBD2	TRBJ2-3	TRBV11-2
TGTGCCAGCAGATTTCGGGGTCTTACGAACACTGAAGCTTTCTTT	CASRFRGLTNTEAFF	medium-sized	NA	TRBJ1-1	TRBV6-5
TGTGCCAGTAGTATGTCGAGGGGAAATTCACCCCTCCACTTT	CASSMSRGNSPLHF	NA	NA	TRBJ1-6	TRBV19
TGCGCCAGCAGGGCCTCGGTTGGCTACACCTTC	CASRASVGYTF	NA	NA	TRBJ1-2	TRBV10-2
TGTGCCAGCAGGCCGTACAGGGCTGGCTACACCTTC	CASRPYRAGYTF	NA	NA	TRBJ1-2	TRBV2
TGCGCCAGCAGCCCGGTGGGACTCAACACTGAAGCTTTCTTT	CASSPVGLNTEAFF	once	NA	TRBJ1-1	TRBV5-1
TGTGCCAGCTACAGGGGGCGTTTTAACACTGAAGCTTTCTTT	CASYRGRFNTEAFF	NA	TRBD1	TRBJ1-1	TRBV2
TGTGCCAACCCAGTCGGGACAGTTCATTCACCCCTCCACTTT	CANPVGTVHSPLHF	NA	TRBD1	TRBJ1-6	TRBV6-7
TGTGCCAGCAGCACGGACAGCCGTTCCTATGGCTACACCTTC	CASSTDSRSYGYTF	NA	NA	TRBJ1-2	TRBV7-2
TGTGCCTGGAGTGTAGGGTACAGGGGGTATGAGACCCAGTACTTC	CAWSVGYRGYETQYF	NA	TRBD1	TRBJ2-5	TRBV30